One sample yielded the 20 T cell receptor beta chains listed below, sequenced in a study of CD8+CD57+ T cells in acquired aplastic anemia. By flow cytometry, patients selected for sequencing had shown an expansion of CD8+CD57+ cells. Genomic DNA templated the TCR beta VDJ and CDR3 profiling. TCRdb re-called the reads through MiXCR, storing one row per CDR3 protein. The sample lists 75,000 to 80,000 distinct CDR3 sequences, approximately 70% occurring once. The sequencing input was sorted CD4+, CD8+, or CD8+CD57+ T cells (not recorded which) from PBMCs. Receptors originate from a human donor with aplastic anemia.

The CDR3 sequence is CASSQALDLRPQHF. In DNA form, the CDR3 reads TGTGCCAGCAGCCAAGCCTTGGACCTGCGGCCCCAGCATTTT. The chain carries TRBV3-1 and TRBJ1-5; unclear D gene. The CDR3 runs 14 residues. The V gene's germline CDR1 is LGHDT and CDR2 YNNKEL (reference sequence). Trimming stripped 1 base from V and 9 bases from J, with 13 bases between.

J is TRBJ1-1 and V is TRBV7-6; D gene uncertain. The CDR3 sequence is 15 residues long. Germline V CDR1 and CDR2: SGHVS, FNYEAQ. V lost 1 base and J lost 0, with 9 bases in between. CDR3 nucleotides: TGTGCCAGCAGCTTAGGCCCGAACCTGAACACTGAAGCTTTCTTT. Amino acid sequence: CASSLGPNLNTEAFF. The full variable domain, its missing parts supplied by reference TRBV7-6 and TRBJ1-1, is GAGVSQSPRYKVTKRGQDVALRCDPISGHVSLYWYRQALGQGPEFLTYFNYEAQQDKSGLPNDRFSAERPEGSISTLTIQRTEQRDSAMYRCASSLGPNLNTEAFFGQGTRLTVV.

The V call is TRBV25-1, the J call TRBJ2-7; D remains unclear. The CDR3 loop spans 15 amino acids. V lost 1 base and J lost 2, with 12 bases in between. Germline V gives CDR1 MGHDK, CDR2 SYGVNS. CDR3 residues: CASSEWDRYTYEQYF. The DNA of the CDR3 is TGTGCCAGCAGTGAATGGGATCGTTACACCTACGAGCAGTACTTC.

This clonotype occurred many times. The chain couples TRBV20-1 to TRBJ1-6; a weak D match, TRBD1 (5 bases). V was shortened by 3 bases and J by 9 bases, with 12 bases between the two germline ends. The CDR3 runs 13 residues. Germline assignment: CDR1 DFQATT and CDR2 SNEGSKA (reference sequence). The CDR3: CSARKGEVSPLHF. CDR3 nucleotide sequence: TGCAGTGCTAGGAAAGGGGAGGTTTCACCCCTCCACTTT.

CDR3 sequence reads: CASRTPGRTDTQYF. CDR3 nucleotide sequence: TGTGCCAGTAGAACCCCGGGCCGCACAGATACGCAGTATTTT. The rearrangement uses TRBV19 and TRBJ2-3; D call uncertain. The CDR3 runs to 14 residues. Germline assignment: CDR1 LNHDA and CDR2 SQIVND (reference sequence). V dropped 6 bases and J dropped 1 base, with 11 bases sitting between them.

The chain is built from TRBV24-1 and TRBJ1-2; 7 nucleotides line up with TRBD1. Per germline, CDR1 KGHDR and CDR2 SFDVKD. CDR3 size: 17 residues. V was clipped by 4 bases and J by 7 bases; unmatched bases: 17. CDR3 nucleotides: TGTGCCACCAGTGACTCCCGGCCGACAGGGTCGGGAACTGGCTACACCTTC. This gives the protein CATSDSRPTGSGTGYTF.

The chain employs TRBV12-3 or TRBV12-4 and TRBJ2-4; D is unclear. This CDR3 is built from 16 residues. V was pared by 3 bases and J by 0 bases, with 12 bases between. CDR3 protein: CASSFGVSLAKNIQYF. CDR3 coding DNA: TGTGCCAGCAGTTTTGGAGTTAGTCTAGCCAAAAACATTCAGTACTTC.

This clonotype was recorded only once. The V call is TRBV11-3, the J call TRBJ1-1; 9 positions agree with TRBD1. The germline V gene encodes CDR1 SGHNT and CDR2 YENEEA. This CDR3 is 15 amino acids long. V lost 3 bases to trimming and J lost 4 bases; unmatched junction nucleotides: 6. The DNA for the CDR3 is TGTGCCAGCAGCTTGGATAGGACAGGGGCCACTGAAGCTTTCTTT. Translation gives CASSLDRTGATEAFF. Drawing the rest from reference TRBV11-3 and TRBJ1-1, the complete variable domain is EAGVVQSPRYKIIEKKQPVAFWCNPISGHNTLYWYLQNLGQGPELLIRYENEEAVDDSQLPKDRFSAERLKGVDSTLKIQPAELGDSAVYLCASSLDRTGATEAFFGQGTRLTVV.

V gene TRBV2 combines with J gene TRBJ1-2; 7 positions agree with TRBD1. Germline V gene sequence: CDR1 SNHLY, CDR2 FYNNEI. The CDR3 extends over 13 amino acids. The ends lost 5 bases at V and 3 bases at J; junction bases unmatched: 3. CDR3 residues: CASSQTGHYGYTF. Here the CDR3 DNA reads TGTGCCAGCAGTCAGACAGGGCACTATGGCTACACCTTC.

This clonotype showed up just a few times. The chain recombines TRBV10-3 with TRBJ2-1; D may be TRBD1 (7 bases). The ends were cut back, 5 bases at V and 5 bases at J, with 13 bases in the middle. The CDR3 runs to 14 residues. Per germline, CDR1 ENHRY and CDR2 SYGVKD. CDR3: CAISYQGGDNEQFF. In DNA, the CDR3 is TGTGCCATCAGTTACCAGGGGGGTGACAATGAGCAGTTCTTC.

The chain combines TRBV7-9 with TRBJ1-6, with D unresolved. The CDR3 contains 15 residues. V lost 1 base and J 7 bases, leaving 11 bases between the germline ends. Looked up from germline, CDR1 is SEHNR and CDR2 is FQNEAQ (reference sequence). CDR3 DNA: TGTGCCAGCAGCTTAGGGAGGGAGAGCAATTCACCCCTCCACTTT. Its translation is CASSLGRESNSPLHF.

This clonotype turned up a few times. Being one base from a much bigger clone, this may be a read error. V and J are TRBV24-1 and TRBJ2-2, with D possibly TRBD1 on 6 matching bases. CDR3 size: 13 residues. Germline V gene sequence: CDR1 KGHDR, CDR2 SFDVKD. CDR3 DNA: TGTGCCACCAGCGAACAGGGTACCGAGGAGCTGTTTTTT. Amino acids: CATSEQGTEELFF.

CDR3 sequence reads: CASSNGGPEAFF. Here the CDR3 DNA reads TGTGCCAGCAGTAACGGGGGCCCTGAAGCTTTCTTT. V and J are TRBV7-2 and TRBJ1-1; tentative D call: TRBD1 (6 bases). Germline lookup yields CDR1 SGHTA and CDR2 FQGNSA. Trimming pared 6 bases from V and 6 bases from J, leaving 11 bases between. The CDR3 is 12 amino acids.

The chain uses TRBV2 and TRBJ1-6; 7 bases are a match to TRBD1. The CDR3 is made up of 15 amino acids. V lost 6 bases, J lost 6 bases, and 8 bases stayed unmatched. Germline CDR1 is SNHLY and CDR2 is FYNNEI. The CDR3 here is CASRAGTVTNSPLHF. The CDR3 DNA reads TGTGCCAGCAGGGCCGGGACAGTTACTAATTCACCCCTCCACTTT.

The chain uses TRBV5-1 and TRBJ2-7, with 10 bases aligning to TRBD1. The CDR3 runs to 15 residues. Germline assignment: CDR1 SGHRS and CDR2 YFSETQ. J gave up 2 bases and V 5 bases, and 7 bases lay outside the gene matches. In nucleotides, the CDR3 is TGCGCCAGCAGAAGGGACAGGGGACTTGCCTACGAGCAGTACTTC. Protein: CASRRDRGLAYEQYF.

The rearrangement joins TRBV10-3 to TRBJ2-7; 7 nucleotides match TRBD1. There are 14 residues in the CDR3. V was clipped by 7 bases and J by 1 base; unmatched bases: 7. Per the germline V gene, CDR1 is ENHRY and CDR2 is SYGVKD. The CDR3 nucleotides are TGTGCCATCACGCCGACAGGGATGTCCTACGAGCAGTACTTC. It translates to CAITPTGMSYEQYF.

V is TRBV15 and J is TRBJ1-6, with D perhaps matching TRBD1 (5 bases). This CDR3 comprises 18 residues. Germline V gene lookup returns CDR1 LNHNV and CDR2 YYDKDF (reference sequence). V lost 1 base and J lost 2, with 15 bases in between. The CDR3 bases are TGTGCCACCAGCAGAGGTAGGGGCAGGACTGCCTATAATTCACCCCTCCACTTT. This codes for CATSRGRGRTAYNSPLHF. The full variable domain, completed using reference TRBV15 and TRBJ1-6, is DAMVIQNPRYQVTQFGKPVTLSCSQTLNHNVMYWYQQKSSQAPKLLFHYYDKDFNNEADTPDNFQSRRPNTSFCFLDIRSPGLGDTAMYLCATSRGRGRTAYNSPLHFGNGTRLTVT.

This clonotype appeared once. Without the conserved terminal phenylalanine or tryptophan, this CDR3 likely stems from a read error. CDR3 protein: CAPMGLAPTDTQYY. CDR3 bases: TGTGCCCCTATGGGACTAGCCCCCACAGATACGCAGTATTAT. The chain employs TRBV24-1 and TRBJ2-3, with 9 bases lining up with TRBD2. The CDR3 has 14 amino acids. V lost 12 bases, J lost 2 bases, and 8 bases stayed unmatched. CDR1 KGHDR and CDR2 SFDVKD come from the germline V gene.

This chain uses TRBV20-1 with TRBJ1-1; possibly TRBD1 for D (6 bases). Germline loops: CDR1 DFQATT, CDR2 SNEGSKA (reference sequence). Trimming pared 3 bases from V and 7 bases from J, leaving 15 bases between. The CDR3 has 13 amino acids. CDR3 in amino acids: CSARRGAEVEAFF. CDR3 nucleotides: TGCAGTGCTAGGCGGGGGGCAGAGGTTGAAGCTTTCTTT.

The rearrangement joins TRBV15 to TRBJ2-7, with 7 positions matching TRBD2. V was clipped by 0 bases and J by 3 bases; unmatched bases: 5. The CDR3 is made up of 15 amino acids. CDR1 is LNHNV and CDR2 is YYDKDF in the germline V gene (reference sequence). CDR3 sequence (DNA): TGTGCCACCAGCAGAGAGGGGACTAATAGCTACGAGCAGTACTTC. This codes for CATSREGTNSYEQYF.